Listed here are 21 T cell receptor beta chains from one sample, sequenced in a study of response to subunit inactivated influenza vaccine. One entry per CDR3 protein results from TCRdb running MiXCR on the RT-PCR reads. The repertoire holds around 750,000 distinct CDR3 sequences, with 21% as singletons. The material sequenced was PBMCs from blood, taken more than 4 days after vaccination. All receptors derive from a man aged 45-65 years who received an inactivated influenza vaccine.

The chain links TRBV12-3 or TRBV12-4 to TRBJ1-2; 8 positions agree with TRBD1. J was trimmed by 3 bases and V by 0 bases; bases with no gene match: 6. CDR3 length: 16 amino acids. The CDR3 DNA sequence: TGTGCCAGCAGTTTAGCGGGCAGGGGGCAGTACTATGGCTACACCTTC. Protein: CASSLAGRGQYYGYTF.

A few counts support this clonotype. This chain joins TRBV2 and TRBJ2-1, with 9 bases identical to TRBD2. Trimming cost V 7 bases and J 1 base; bases outside gene matches: 8. Germline assignment: CDR1 SNHLY and CDR2 FYNNEI. The CDR3 runs 16 residues. DNA for the CDR3: TGTGCCAGCACGGCGGGAGGGCCGACGTCCTACAATGAGCAGTTCTTC. Translated: CASTAGGPTSYNEQFF. Full variable domain (rest looked up from reference TRBV2 and TRBJ2-1): EPEVTQTPSHQVTQMGQEVILRCVPISNHLYFYWYRQILGQKVEFLVSFYNNEISEKSEIFDDQFSVERPDGSNFTLKIRSTKLEDSAMYFCASTAGGPTSYNEQFFGPGTRLTVL.

The gene calls are TRBV20-1 and TRBJ2-1; D assignment may be TRBD1 or TRBD2 (5 bases each). The V end was cut by 6 bases, the J end by 1 base, with 16 bases between. The length of the CDR3 is 15 residues. From germline, CDR1 is DFQATT and CDR2 SNEGSKA (reference sequence). For the CDR3, the DNA is TGCAGTGCCAAGAGGGGACCGCAGTCCTACAATGAGCAGTTCTTC. This gives the protein CSAKRGPQSYNEQFF.

The V and J genes are TRBV28 and TRBJ1-2; possibly TRBD1 for D (5 bases). Trimming left V 5 bases short and J 7 bases short, with 17 bases between. CDR3 size: 14 residues. Germline V lookup: CDR1 MDHEN, CDR2 SYDVKM. The CDR3 nucleotides read TGTGCCAGCAGTGCCGGCAGGGCGGTGGGTGGCTACACCTTC. It yields the protein CASSAGRAVGGYTF.

Only a few counts were recorded for this clonotype. The CDR3 coding sequence is TGCAGTGCTAGAGATTTACGCGGGACCGGAGACTACAATGAGCAGTTCTTC. Amino acids: CSARDLRGTGDYNEQFF. This chain connects TRBV20-1 to TRBJ2-1; possible D gene TRBD2, 6 bases. This CDR3 is built from 17 residues. The germline CDR1 and CDR2 sequences are DFQATT and SNEGSKA (reference sequence). Trimming removed 0 bases at V and 3 bases at J, with 18 bases between.

This clonotype came up many times. The chain couples TRBV5-1 to TRBJ1-4; D call uncertain. The CDR3 is made up of 16 amino acids. V was clipped by 0 bases and J by 4 bases, with 13 bases between them. The germline V gene encodes CDR1 SGHRS and CDR2 YFSETQ. CDR3 region: CASSLAGPENNEKLFF. The DNA of the CDR3 is TGCGCCAGCAGCTTGGCCGGGCCCGAGAATAATGAAAAACTGTTTTTT.

The chain combines TRBV4-2 with TRBJ1-2; D perhaps matches TRBD1 (6 bases). This CDR3 contains 16 residues. Looked up from germline, CDR1 is LGHNA and CDR2 is YNFKEQ. V lost 0 bases to trimming and J lost 8 bases, with 19 bases between them. For the CDR3, the DNA is TGTGCCAGCAGCCAAGATACGGGACAAGCGGGTCGAGGCTACACCTTC. Its protein is CASSQDTGQAGRGYTF.

This chain links TRBV4-3 with TRBJ2-3; tentatively, D is TRBD1 (6 bases). The CDR3 is made up of 15 amino acids. V was trimmed by 1 base and J by 0 bases, leaving 8 bases between them. In germline, CDR1 is LGHNA, CDR2 YSLEER. The CDR3 DNA reads TGCGCCAGCAGCCAAGCCGGGACAAGCACAGATACGCAGTATTTT. It translates to CASSQAGTSTDTQYF.

The chain employs TRBV6-1 and TRBJ2-5; D may be TRBD1 or TRBD2 (6 bases each). Trimming cost V 8 bases and J 1 base, with 17 bases left between them. This CDR3 has 15 residues. Germline V gene lookup returns CDR1 MNHNS and CDR2 SASEGT. CDR3 bases: TGTGCCAGCTCTCAAGCTGGGGGGCGCCAAGAGACCCAGTACTTC. It is translated as CASSQAGGRQETQYF.

V is TRBV20-1 and J is TRBJ2-7; TRBD1 aligns across 9 bases. The germline CDR1 and CDR2 sequences are DFQATT and SNEGSKA (reference sequence). Losses at the gene ends were 6 bases for V and 5 bases for J; bases not matched to a gene: 14. The CDR3 extends over 15 amino acids. CDR3 in DNA: TGCAGTGCCGAAAGATCCGGGACAGGGAACGACGAGCAGTACTTC. Encoded protein: CSAERSGTGNDEQYF.

CDR3 DNA sequence: TGTGCCAGCATCAGACAAGAGACCCAGTACTTC. Its translation: CASIRQETQYF. V and J are TRBV5-5 and TRBJ2-5; D is unresolved. V was shortened by 6 bases and J by 2 bases, with 5 bases between the two germline ends. The germline V gene encodes CDR1 SGHKS and CDR2 YYEKEE (reference sequence). The CDR3 extends over 11 amino acids.

This chain links TRBV7-9 with TRBJ1-3; D is uncertain. Trimming took off 0 bases at V and 0 bases at J, with 6 bases between the two ends. This CDR3 comprises 15 residues. Germline assignment: CDR1 SEHNR and CDR2 FQNEAQ (reference sequence). CDR3 sequence: CASSLARGSGNTIYF. The CDR3 bases are TGTGCCAGCAGCTTAGCTCGGGGCTCTGGAAACACCATATATTTT.

This chain joins TRBV7-9 and TRBJ2-3; D unresolved. Looked up from germline, CDR1 is SEHNR and CDR2 is FQNEAQ (reference sequence). The CDR3 is made up of 15 amino acids. V lost 3 bases and J lost 0, with 10 bases in between. CDR3 coding DNA: TGTGCCAGCAGCTTTATTCTCGACAGCACAGATACGCAGTATTTT. This translates into CASSFILDSTDTQYF.

As concerns this clonotype: Compared with germline, one end of the junction differs, possibly owing to a read error. CDR3 residues: CASSLEAGPQETQYF. The DNA of the CDR3 is TGTGCTAGCAGCTTAGAAGCGGGGCCCCAAGAGACCCAGTACTTC. The chain is built from TRBV7-7 and TRBJ2-5; 7 bases are shared with TRBD2. The CDR3 has 15 residues. CDR1 is SSHAT and CDR2 is FNYEAQ in the germline V gene (reference sequence).

This clonotype showed up just a few times. This sequence joins TRBV20-1 and TRBJ2-7; 7 nucleotides match TRBD2. This CDR3 region has 14 residues. Unmatched junction bases numbered 11, after V lost 8 bases and J lost 1 base. Germline V CDR1 and CDR2: DFQATT, SNEGSKA (reference sequence). The CDR3 sequence: CSTDRASGSYEQYF. In DNA form, the CDR3 reads TGCAGTACGGACCGGGCTAGCGGTTCCTACGAGCAGTACTTC.

The CDR3 DNA sequence: TGCAGCGTAGCAGGGGGATCTGGAAACACCATATATTTT. This encodes CSVAGGSGNTIYF. The V gene is TRBV29-1, the J gene TRBJ1-3, with 7 bases fitting TRBD1. The V and J ends lost 6 bases and 1 base, in that order; junction bases with no gene match: 3. From germline, CDR1 is SQVTM and CDR2 ANQGSEA. This CDR3 comprises 13 residues.

This clonotype has more than one count but fewer than ten. The chain carries TRBV15 and TRBJ1-2, with D tentatively TRBD1 (6 bases). CDR1 and CDR2 (germline): LNHNV, YYDKDF (reference sequence). The CDR3 totals 13 residues. V dropped 4 bases and J dropped 4 bases, with 10 bases sitting between them. In DNA form, the CDR3 reads TGTGCCACCAGCACTCAGGGGATCTATGGCTACACCTTC. It is translated as CATSTQGIYGYTF.

This clonotype was recorded a few times. The genes are TRBV5-1 and TRBJ2-2; 14 bases are shared with TRBD2. Trimming cost V 7 bases and J 2 bases; bases outside gene matches: 7. From germline, CDR1 is SGHRS and CDR2 YFSETQ. This CDR3 has 17 amino acids. DNA of the CDR3: TGCGCCAGCCGCCCGGGACTAGCGGGGGCAAACACCGGGGAGCTGTTTTTT. This translates into CASRPGLAGANTGELFF. The variable domain in full, with the rest retrieved from reference TRBV5-1 and TRBJ2-2, is KAGVTQTPRYLIKTRGQQVTLSCSPISGHRSVSWYQQTPGQGLQFLFEYFSETQRNKGNFPGRFSGRQFSNSRSEMNVSTLELGDSALYLCASRPGLAGANTGELFFGEGSRLTVL.

V is TRBV4-2 and J is TRBJ2-5; 11 positions match TRBD2. V was pared by 1 base and J by 2 bases, with 3 bases of the junction left unmatched. This CDR3 contains 16 residues. Looked up from germline, CDR1 is LGHNA and CDR2 is YNFKEQ. In nucleotides, the CDR3 is TGTGCCAGCAGCCAAGGACTAGCGGGGAATCAAGAGACCCAGTACTTC. Translating gives CASSQGLAGNQETQYF.

The chain links TRBV10-3 to TRBJ1-1, with no clear D. Germline V CDR1 and CDR2: ENHRY, SYGVKD. V shed 1 base and J shed 1 base, with 4 bases lying between them. The length of the CDR3 is 13 residues. As DNA, the CDR3 is TGTGCCATCAGTGAGTACGGGAACACTGAAGCTTTCTTT. The encoded protein is CAISEYGNTEAFF.

This clonotype showed up many times. The chain recombines TRBV12-3 or TRBV12-4 with TRBJ2-7, with no clear D. The CDR3 consists of 14 residues. Trimming removed 3 bases from V and 1 base from J, with 10 bases in between. CDR3 nucleotide sequence: TGTGCCAGCAGTTTGGGTCTGTTGTCCTACGAGCAGTACTTC. Translation: CASSLGLLSYEQYF.